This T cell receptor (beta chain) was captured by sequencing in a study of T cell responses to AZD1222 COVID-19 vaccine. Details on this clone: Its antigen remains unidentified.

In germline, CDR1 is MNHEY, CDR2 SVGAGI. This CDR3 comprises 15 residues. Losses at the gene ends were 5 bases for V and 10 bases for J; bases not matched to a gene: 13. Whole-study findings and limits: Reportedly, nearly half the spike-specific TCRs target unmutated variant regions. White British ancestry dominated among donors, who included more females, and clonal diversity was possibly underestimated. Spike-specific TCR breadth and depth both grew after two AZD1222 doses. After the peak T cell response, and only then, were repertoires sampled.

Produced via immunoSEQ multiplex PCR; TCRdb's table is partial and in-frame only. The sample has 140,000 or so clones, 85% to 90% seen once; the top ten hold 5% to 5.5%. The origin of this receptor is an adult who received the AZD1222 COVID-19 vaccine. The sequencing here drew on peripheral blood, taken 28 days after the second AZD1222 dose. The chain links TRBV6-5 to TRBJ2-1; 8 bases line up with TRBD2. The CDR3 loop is CASSQVQGSGAEQFF. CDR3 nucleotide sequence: TGTGCCAGCAGTCAGGTTCAGGGTAGCGGGGCAGAGCAGTTCTTC.